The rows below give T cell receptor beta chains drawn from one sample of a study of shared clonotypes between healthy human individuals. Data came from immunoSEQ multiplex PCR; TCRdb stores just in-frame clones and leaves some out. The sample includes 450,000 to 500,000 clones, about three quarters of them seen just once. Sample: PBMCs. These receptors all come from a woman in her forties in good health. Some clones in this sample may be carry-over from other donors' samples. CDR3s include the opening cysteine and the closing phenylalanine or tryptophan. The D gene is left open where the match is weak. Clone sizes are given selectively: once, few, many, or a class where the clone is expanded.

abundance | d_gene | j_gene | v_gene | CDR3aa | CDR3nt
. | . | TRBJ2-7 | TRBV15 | CATSRDRLAYEQYF | TGTGCCACCAGCAGAGATCGTTTGGCCTACGAGCAGTACTTC
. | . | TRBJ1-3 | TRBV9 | CASSVELGTLGNTIYF | TGTGCCAGCAGCGTAGAATTGGGGACACTCGGAAACACCATATATTTT
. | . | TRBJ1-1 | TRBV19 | CASSMLHTEAFF | TGTGCCAGTAGTATGTTACACACTGAAGCTTTCTTT
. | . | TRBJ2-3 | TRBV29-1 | CSVDRSLGADTQYF | TGCAGCGTTGACCGGTCCCTCGGCGCAGATACGCAGTATTTT
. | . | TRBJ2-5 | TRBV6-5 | CASSYSMASRRETQYF | TGTGCCAGCAGTTACTCGATGGCTAGTCGTCGGGAGACCCAGTACTTC
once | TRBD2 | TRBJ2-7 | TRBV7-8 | CASSAYSGGDSREQYF | TGTGCCAGCAGCGCCTATAGCGGGGGGGATTCGCGCGAGCAGTACTTC
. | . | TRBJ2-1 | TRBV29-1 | CSVVLRQGRSYNEQFF | TGCAGCGTTGTTCTCCGGCAGGGGCGCTCCTACAATGAGCAGTTCTTC
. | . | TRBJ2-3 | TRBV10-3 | CAISDPGLRDTQYF | TGTGCCATCAGCGATCCGGGACTCCGAGATACGCAGTATTTT
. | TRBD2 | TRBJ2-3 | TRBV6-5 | CASSGERELDTQYF | TGTGCCAGCAGTGGCGAGCGGGAGTTGGATACGCAGTATTTT
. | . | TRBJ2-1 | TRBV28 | CASSEAGSWQFF | TGTGCCAGCTCAGAGGCCGGGTCTTGGCAGTTCTTC
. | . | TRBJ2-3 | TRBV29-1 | CSVEGSPRGRADTQYF | TGCAGCGTTGAAGGGTCACCCAGGGGTCGGGCAGATACGCAGTATTTT
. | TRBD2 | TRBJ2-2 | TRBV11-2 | CASRPVGRANTGELFF | TGTGCCAGCAGGCCAGTGGGGAGGGCTAACACCGGGGAGCTGTTTTTT
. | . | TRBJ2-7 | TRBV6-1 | CASRYGREQYF | TGTGCCAGCAGGTACGGGCGCGAGCAGTACTTC
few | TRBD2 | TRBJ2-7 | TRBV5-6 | CASSRTSGEVKQYF | TGTGCCAGCAGCAGGACTAGCGGGGAAGTCAAGCAGTACTTC
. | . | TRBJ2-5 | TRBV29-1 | CSVDLRLGETQYF | TGCAGCGTTGATTTACGGTTAGGAGAGACCCAGTACTTC
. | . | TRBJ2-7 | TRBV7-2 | CASSPTIGPREQYF | TGTGCCAGCAGCCCGACTATCGGACCGCGCGAGCAGTACTTC
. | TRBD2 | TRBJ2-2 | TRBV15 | CATQASGGYTGELFF | TGTGCCACCCAGGCTAGCGGGGGCTACACCGGGGAGCTGTTTTTT
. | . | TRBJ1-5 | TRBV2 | CASTWDTSNQPQHF | TGTGCCAGCACTTGGGACACCTCAAATCAGCCCCAGCATTTT
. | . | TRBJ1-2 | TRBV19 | CASSIELSGRIGGYTF | TGTGCCAGTAGTATAGAGCTCTCGGGGAGGATTGGCGGCTACACCTTC
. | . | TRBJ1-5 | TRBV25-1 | CASNPGTSDQPRHF | TGTGCCAGCAATCCCGGGACCAGCGATCAGCCCCGGCATTTT
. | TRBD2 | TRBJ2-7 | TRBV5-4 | CASSPGLAAWYEQYF | TGTGCCAGCAGCCCGGGACTAGCCGCGTGGTACGAGCAGTACTTC
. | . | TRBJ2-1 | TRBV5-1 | CASSLAGYEGEQFF | TGCGCCAGCAGCTTGGCGGGTTACGAGGGTGAGCAGTTCTTC
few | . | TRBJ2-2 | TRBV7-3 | CASSLSHTGELFF | TGTGCCAGCAGCTTAAGCCACACCGGGGAGCTGTTTTTT
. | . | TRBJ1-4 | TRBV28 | CASSLAGKGWNEKLFF | TGTGCCAGCAGTTTAGCAGGGAAGGGGTGGAATGAAAAACTGTTTTTT
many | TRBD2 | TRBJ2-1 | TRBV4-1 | CASSLRLAGERQFF | TGCGCCAGCAGCCTCCGACTAGCGGGAGAAAGGCAGTTCTTC
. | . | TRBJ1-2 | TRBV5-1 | CASRPALESLYGYTF | TGCGCCAGCAGGCCCGCTTTGGAGTCCCTCTATGGCTACACCTTC
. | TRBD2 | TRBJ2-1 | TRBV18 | CASSPLAGEYNEQFF | TGTGCCAGCTCACCTCTAGCGGGAGAGTACAATGAGCAGTTCTTC
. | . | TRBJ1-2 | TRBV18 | CASSPEGMDYGYTF | TGTGCCAGCTCACCGGAGGGGATGGACTACGGCTACACCTTC